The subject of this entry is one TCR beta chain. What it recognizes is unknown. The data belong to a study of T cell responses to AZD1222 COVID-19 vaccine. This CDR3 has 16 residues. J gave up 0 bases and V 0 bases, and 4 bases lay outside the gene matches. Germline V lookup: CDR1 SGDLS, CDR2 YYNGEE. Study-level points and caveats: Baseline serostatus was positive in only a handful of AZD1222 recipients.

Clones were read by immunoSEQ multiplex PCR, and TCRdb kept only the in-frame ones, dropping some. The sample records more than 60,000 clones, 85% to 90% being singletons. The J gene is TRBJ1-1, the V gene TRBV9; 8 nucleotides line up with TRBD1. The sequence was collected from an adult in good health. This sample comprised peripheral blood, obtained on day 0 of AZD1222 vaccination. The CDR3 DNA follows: TGTGCCAGCAGCGTAGCTCAGGGGGCCATGAACACTGAAGCTTTCTTT. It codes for CASSVAQGAMNTEAFF.